This entry features one T cell receptor beta chain sequence. The antigen it binds to is not known. No much larger clonotype is one base removed from it; base qualities were not supplied. The CDR3 measures 15 amino acids from cysteine to phenylalanine. The only DNA kept is the CDR3, 45 bases in frame from the first base. The junction shows trimming of 6 bases on V and 0 bases on J, plus 13 bases between the germline ends. The CDR1 and CDR2 encoded by the germline V gene are SGHDT and YYEEEE. No immune events, such as infections, were documented for the healthy donors during the collection period. To calibrate time-dependent variance in a beta-binomial model of T-cell clone differential abundance, blood repertoires from healthy donors were used as a training cohort. The training cohort comprised 10 or so healthy donors, 3 female and 7 male. On average the donors were approximately 40 years old, and their ages spanned roughly 29 to 70 years. Whole blood was collected from each healthy donor at three time points spaced approximately 2 weeks apart and obtained from a commercial supplier. For immunosequencing, genomic DNA was extracted from unsorted whole blood.

The immunoSEQ Assay, which relies on bias-controlled multiplex PCR amplification of genomic DNA, was used to profile TCRbeta CDR3 regions. The source study handled its data this way. To quantify the absolute abundance of each unique TCRbeta CDR3 region, the sequences were collapsed and filtered. Two models were used to test differential abundance: a binomial model (Fisher-equivalent) and a beta-binomial model that adds time-dependent variance fitted from healthy donors. Clones with fewer than 5 combined templates were removed, and a clone was called differentially abundant if the clone's Benjamini-Hochberg FDR was below 0.01. Beta-binomial variance was modeled as a function of total template count across the two samples using the form v = (b*log(k)+a)^2. What TCRdb holds here is the immuneACCESS table cut down to in-frame rearrangements. Part of the clones is not present; checked against another copy, under half of the missing clones reflect an unresolved V gene, and the others are unexplained. V, J and clone size derive from that table, while D and trimming were established from the DNA sequence. This sample is represented by tens of thousands of clones; around 87% of them were singletons. Together, the top ten hold around 4.6% of the sample.

These data belong to a study of identifying expanded T cells in peripheral blood (dated by TCRdb to about 2019). Context from the whole study: Four technical replicates, made by sequencing separate aliquots from the same pool of genomic DNA, were compared pairwise. Findings and caveats that apply to the study as a whole: In all healthy donors, the variance in clone template counts between samples taken 2 to 3 weeks apart rose significantly as total template count increased. Both the number of clones called differentially abundant and the false-positive rate were significantly reduced by the beta-binomial model across all healthy-donor time intervals. The authors expected that over much longer intervals, such as months to years, biological variance in healthy repertoires might increase even further. Between technical replicates the binomial model flagged about 1.2 differentially abundant clones, whereas over around 2 weeks the binomial model flagged about 15 and over about 4 weeks roughly 20.

Sequencing was done on a sample of blood. This sequence was found in a person aged 18 to 69 in good health. The chain is made from TRBV5-6 and TRBJ2-1; the D segment cannot be called with confidence. The bases are TGTGCCAGCATCTCCGCCACTTACTCCTACAATGAGCAGTTCTTC. Its protein product is CASISATYSYNEQFF.